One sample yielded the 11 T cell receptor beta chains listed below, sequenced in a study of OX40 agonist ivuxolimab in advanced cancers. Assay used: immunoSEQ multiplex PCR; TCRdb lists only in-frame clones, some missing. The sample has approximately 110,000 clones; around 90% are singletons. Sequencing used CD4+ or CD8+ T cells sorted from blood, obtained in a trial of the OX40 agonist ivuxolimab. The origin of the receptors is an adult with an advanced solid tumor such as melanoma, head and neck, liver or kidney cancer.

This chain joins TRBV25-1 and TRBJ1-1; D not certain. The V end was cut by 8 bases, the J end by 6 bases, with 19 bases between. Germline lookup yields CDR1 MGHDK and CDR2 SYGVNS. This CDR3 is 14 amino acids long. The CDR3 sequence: CASCDGEGIAEAFF. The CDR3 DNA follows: TGTGCCAGCTGCGACGGGGAGGGTATCGCTGAAGCTTTCTTT. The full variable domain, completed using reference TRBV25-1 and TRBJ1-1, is EADIYQTPRYLVIGTGKKITLECSQTMGHDKMYWYQQDPGMELHLIHYSYGVNSTEKGDLSSESTVSRIRTEHFPLTLESARPSHTSQYLCASCDGEGIAEAFFGQGTRLTVV.

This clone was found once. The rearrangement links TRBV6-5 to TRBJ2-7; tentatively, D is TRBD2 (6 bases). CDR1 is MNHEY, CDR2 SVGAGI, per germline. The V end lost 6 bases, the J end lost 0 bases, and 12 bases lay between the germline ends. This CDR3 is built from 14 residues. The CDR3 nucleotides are TGTGCCAGCAGAGGGAGGTTCAGCTCCTACGAGCAGTACTTC. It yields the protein CASRGRFSSYEQYF.

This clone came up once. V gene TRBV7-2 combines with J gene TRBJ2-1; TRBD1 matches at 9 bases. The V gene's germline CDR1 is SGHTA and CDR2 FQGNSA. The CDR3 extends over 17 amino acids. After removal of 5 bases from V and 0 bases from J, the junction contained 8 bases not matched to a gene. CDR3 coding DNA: TGTGCCAGCAGCCCGGGACAGGGATCGAGCTCCTACAATGAGCAGTTCTTC. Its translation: CASSPGQGSSSYNEQFF.

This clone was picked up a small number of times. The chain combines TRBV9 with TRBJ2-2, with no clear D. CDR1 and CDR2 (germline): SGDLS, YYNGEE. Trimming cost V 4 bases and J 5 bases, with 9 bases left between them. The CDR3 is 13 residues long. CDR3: CASSSDGTGELFF. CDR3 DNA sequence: TGTGCCAGCAGCTCGGACGGGACCGGGGAGCTGTTTTTT.

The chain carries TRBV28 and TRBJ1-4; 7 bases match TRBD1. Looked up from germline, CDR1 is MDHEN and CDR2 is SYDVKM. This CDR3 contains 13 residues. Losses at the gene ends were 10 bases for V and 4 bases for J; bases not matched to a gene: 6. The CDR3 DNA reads TGTGCCACCCTCCCAGGGGGTAATGAAAAACTGTTTTTT. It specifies CATLPGGNEKLFF.

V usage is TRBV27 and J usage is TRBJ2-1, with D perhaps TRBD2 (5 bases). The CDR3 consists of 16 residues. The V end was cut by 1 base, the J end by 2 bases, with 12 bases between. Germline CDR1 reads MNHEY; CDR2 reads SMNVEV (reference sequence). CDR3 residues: CASSLYPQRTYNEQFF. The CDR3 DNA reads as TGTGCCAGCAGTTTATACCCACAGCGGACCTACAATGAGCAGTTCTTC.

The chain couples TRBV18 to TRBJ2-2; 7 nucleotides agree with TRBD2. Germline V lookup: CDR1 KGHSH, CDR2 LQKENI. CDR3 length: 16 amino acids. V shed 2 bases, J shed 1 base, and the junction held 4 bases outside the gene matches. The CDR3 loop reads CASSPRLAENTGELFF. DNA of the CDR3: TGTGCCAGCTCACCAAGGCTAGCGGAGAACACCGGGGAGCTGTTTTTT.

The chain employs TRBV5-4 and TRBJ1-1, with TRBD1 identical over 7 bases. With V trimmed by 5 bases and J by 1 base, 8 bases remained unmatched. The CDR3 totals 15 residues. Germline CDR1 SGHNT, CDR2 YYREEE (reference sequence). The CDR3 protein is CASRPQGVGNTEAFF. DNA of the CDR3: TGTGCCAGCAGACCCCAGGGGGTGGGGAACACTGAAGCTTTCTTT.

Written as DNA, the CDR3 is TGTGCCAGCTCACCACTCGCGGGAGCGGGGACAGATACGCAGTATTTT. The encoded protein is CASSPLAGAGTDTQYF. The chain joins TRBV18 to TRBJ2-3, with TRBD2 matching 7 bases. This CDR3 has 16 amino acids. The V and J ends lost 1 base and 3 bases, in that order; junction bases with no gene match: 7. Germline lookup yields CDR1 KGHSH and CDR2 LQKENI.

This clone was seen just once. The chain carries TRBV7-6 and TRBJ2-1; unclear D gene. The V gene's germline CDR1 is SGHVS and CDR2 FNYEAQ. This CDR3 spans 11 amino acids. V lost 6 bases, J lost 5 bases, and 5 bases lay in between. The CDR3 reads CASRLNNEQFF. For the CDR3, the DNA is TGTGCCAGCAGACTGAACAATGAGCAGTTCTTC.

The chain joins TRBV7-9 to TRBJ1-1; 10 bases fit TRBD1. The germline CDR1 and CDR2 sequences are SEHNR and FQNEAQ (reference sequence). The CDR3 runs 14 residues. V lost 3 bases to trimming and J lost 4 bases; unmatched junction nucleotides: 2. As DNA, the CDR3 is TGTGCCAGCAGCTTGACAGGGGGCCCCACTGAAGCTTTCTTT. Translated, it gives CASSLTGGPTEAFF.